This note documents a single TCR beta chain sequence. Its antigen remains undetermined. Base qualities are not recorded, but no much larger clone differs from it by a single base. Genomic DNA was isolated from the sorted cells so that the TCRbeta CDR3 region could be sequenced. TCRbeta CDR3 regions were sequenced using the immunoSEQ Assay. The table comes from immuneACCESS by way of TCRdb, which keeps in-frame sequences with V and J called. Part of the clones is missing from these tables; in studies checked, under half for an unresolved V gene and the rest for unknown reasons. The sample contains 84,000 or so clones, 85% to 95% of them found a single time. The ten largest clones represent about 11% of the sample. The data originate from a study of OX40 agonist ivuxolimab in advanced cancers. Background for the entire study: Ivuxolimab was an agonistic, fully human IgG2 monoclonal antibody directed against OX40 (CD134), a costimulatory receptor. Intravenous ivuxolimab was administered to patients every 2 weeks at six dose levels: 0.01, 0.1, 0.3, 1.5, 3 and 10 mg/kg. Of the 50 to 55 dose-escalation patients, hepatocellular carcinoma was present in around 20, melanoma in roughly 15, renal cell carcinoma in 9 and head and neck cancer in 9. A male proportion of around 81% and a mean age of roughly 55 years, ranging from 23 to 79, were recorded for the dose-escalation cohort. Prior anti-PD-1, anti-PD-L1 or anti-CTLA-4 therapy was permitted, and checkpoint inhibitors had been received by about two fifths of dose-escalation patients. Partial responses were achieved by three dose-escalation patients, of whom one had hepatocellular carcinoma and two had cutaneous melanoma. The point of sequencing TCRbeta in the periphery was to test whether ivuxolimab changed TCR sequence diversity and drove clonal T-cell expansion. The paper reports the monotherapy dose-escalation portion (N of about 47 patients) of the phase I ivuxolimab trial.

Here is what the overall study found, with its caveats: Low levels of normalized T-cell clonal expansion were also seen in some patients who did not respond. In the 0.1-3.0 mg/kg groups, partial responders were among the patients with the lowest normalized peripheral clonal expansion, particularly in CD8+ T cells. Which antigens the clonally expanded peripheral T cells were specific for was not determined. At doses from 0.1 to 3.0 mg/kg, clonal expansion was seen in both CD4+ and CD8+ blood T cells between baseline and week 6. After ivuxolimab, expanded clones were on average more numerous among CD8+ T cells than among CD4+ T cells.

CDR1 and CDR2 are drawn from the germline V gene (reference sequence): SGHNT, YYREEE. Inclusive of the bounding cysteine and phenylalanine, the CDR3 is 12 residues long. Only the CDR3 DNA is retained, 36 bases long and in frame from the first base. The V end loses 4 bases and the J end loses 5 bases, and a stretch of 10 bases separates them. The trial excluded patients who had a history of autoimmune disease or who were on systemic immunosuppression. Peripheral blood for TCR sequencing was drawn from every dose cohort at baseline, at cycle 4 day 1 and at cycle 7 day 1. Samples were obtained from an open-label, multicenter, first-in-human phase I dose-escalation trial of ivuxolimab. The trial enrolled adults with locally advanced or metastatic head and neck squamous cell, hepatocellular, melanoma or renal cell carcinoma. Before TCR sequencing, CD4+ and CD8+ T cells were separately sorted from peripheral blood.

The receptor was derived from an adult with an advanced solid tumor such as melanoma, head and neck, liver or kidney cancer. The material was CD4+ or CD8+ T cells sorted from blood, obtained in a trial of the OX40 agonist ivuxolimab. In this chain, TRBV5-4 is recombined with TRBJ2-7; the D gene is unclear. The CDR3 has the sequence CASSLTSNEQYF. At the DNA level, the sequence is TGTGCCAGCAGCCTAACATCTAACGAGCAGTACTTC. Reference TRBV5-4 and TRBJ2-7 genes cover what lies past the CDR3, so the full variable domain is ETGVTQSPTHLIKTRGQQVTLRCSSQSGHNTVSWYQQALGQGPQFIFQYYREEENGRGNFPPRFSGLQFPNYSSELNVNALELDDSALYLCASSLTSNEQYFGPGTRLTVT.